A selection of T cell receptor beta chains follows, all from one sample in a study of blood T cell repertoires in COVID-19. TCRdb's table, derived via immunoSEQ multiplex PCR, lists solely in-frame clones and lacks some. In the table there are 350,000 or so clones, approximately 83% of which are singletons. The material sequenced was PBMCs or T cells enriched from blood (not recorded which). These receptors were taken from a woman between 40 and 55 years old with acute COVID-19. The CDR3 runs from the conserved cysteine through the conserved F or W. Each record gives: J gene, V gene, D gene, clone size, CDR3 DNA, CDR3 protein. The D gene is left open where the match is weak. The size entry is marked missing in some rows and otherwise reads once, few, many or a size class.

TRBJ2-1 | TRBV25-1 | TRBD2 | NA | TGTGCCAGCAGTGAGTATCTGGGACTAGCGGGAAACCGGCAGTTCTTC | CASSEYLGLAGNRQFF
TRBJ2-5 | TRBV7-2 | NA | once | TGTGCCAGCAGCTTAGGGGGGCGGCAAGAGACCCAGTACTTC | CASSLGGRQETQYF
TRBJ2-5 | TRBV28 | NA | NA | TGTGCCAGCAGACTATTTGGGGCCGGAGAGACCCAGTACTTC | CASRLFGAGETQYF
TRBJ2-3 | TRBV7-2 | NA | NA | TGTGCCAGCAGCTTATCAAGCGCAGATACGCAGTATTTT | CASSLSSADTQYF
TRBJ1-2 | TRBV19 | TRBD1 | NA | TGTGCCAGTAAGCAGGACAGGAGTGGCTATGGCTACACCTTC | CASKQDRSGYGYTF
TRBJ2-3 | TRBV18 | TRBD2 | NA | TGTGCCAGCTCACCATTAGCGGGGGGGCCCCTAAGGACAGATACGCAGTATTTT | CASSPLAGGPLRTDTQYF
TRBJ1-4 | TRBV27 | TRBD1 | few | TGTGCCAGCAGTTTAGGGGGACAGGGTAATGAAAAACTGTTTTTT | CASSLGGQGNEKLFF
TRBJ2-7 | TRBV4-3 | TRBD2 | NA | TGCGCCAGCAGCCAAGGGGTAGCGGGAGGGAGCTACGAGCAGTACTTC | CASSQGVAGGSYEQYF
TRBJ1-5 | TRBV7-8 | NA | NA | TGTGCCAGCAGCTTCCACCAGGGGCCCCTCAATCAGCCCCAGCATTTT | CASSFHQGPLNQPQHF
TRBJ1-6 | TRBV7-9 | TRBD1 | NA | TGTGCCAGCAGCTTTGGACAGGGCGGTTCACCCCTCCACTTT | CASSFGQGGSPLHF
TRBJ1-1 | TRBV4-1 | NA | many | TGCGCCAGCAGCCCGGACAGTATAAACACTGAAGCTTTCTTT | CASSPDSINTEAFF
TRBJ2-7 | TRBV6-5 | TRBD1 | NA | TGTGCCAGCACCCCCCCGGGACAGGCCTACGAGCAGTACTTC | CASTPPGQAYEQYF
TRBJ1-1 | TRBV9 | TRBD1 | NA | TGTGCCAGCAGCGCCAGACAGGGACACACTGAAGCTTTCTTT | CASSARQGHTEAFF
TRBJ2-7 | TRBV7-8 | TRBD2 | NA | TGTGCCAGCAGCTTATCGGATGGACTAGCAGATTACGAGCAGTACTTC | CASSLSDGLADYEQYF
TRBJ2-7 | TRBV10-2 | TRBD1 | NA | TGCGCCACTGAGGGGACAGACCAATACGAGCAGTACTTC | CATEGTDQYEQYF
TRBJ2-6 | TRBV18 | TRBD1 | many | TGTGCCAGCTCGCCAAAACAGGGGGGAGGCTCTGGGGCCAACGTCCTGACTTTC | CASSPKQGGGSGANVLTF
TRBJ1-5 | TRBV20-1 | NA | NA | TGCAGTGCTAGTTCGTGGGCAGCTTCTTATAGCAATCAGCCCCAGCATTTT | CSASSWAASYSNQPQHF
TRBJ2-1 | TRBV7-3 | TRBD1 | once | TGTGCCAGCAGCTTAGCCGGACAGGGGGAAGACAATGAGCAGTTCTTC | CASSLAGQGEDNEQFF
TRBJ1-3 | TRBV28 | NA | NA | TGTGCCAGCTCTGGAGGGACGCCTGGAAACACCATATATTTT | CASSGGTPGNTIYF
TRBJ2-6 | TRBV28 | NA | NA | TGTGCCAGCAGTCCTGGTTCAGTGGTGATCTCTGGGGCCAACGTCCTGACTTTC | CASSPGSVVISGANVLTF
TRBJ2-3 | TRBV5-1 | TRBD1 | NA | TGCGCCAGCAGCTTGGGACAGGGGGCGCCTACAGATACGCAGTATTTT | CASSLGQGAPTDTQYF
TRBJ2-7 | TRBV12-3/TRBV12-4 | NA | NA | TGTGCCAGCAGCCAGAGGAGATCCTACGAGCAGTACTTC | CASSQRRSYEQYF
TRBJ2-1 | TRBV19 | NA | NA | TGTGCCAGTAGTATGGGGACAAGGGGGAACAATGAGCAGTTCTTC | CASSMGTRGNNEQFF
TRBJ1-6 | TRBV4-3 | NA | NA | TGCGCCAGCAGCCAAGATCCTTTTTCACCCCTCCACTTT | CASSQDPFSPLHF
TRBJ1-2 | TRBV27 | NA | NA | TGTGCCAGCAGTTTATCGGGATGGGCAGGGGAAAACTATGGCTACACCTTC | CASSLSGWAGENYGYTF
TRBJ1-1 | TRBV6-5 | NA | NA | TGTGCCAGCAGGGTAACAACGAACACTGAAGCTTTCTTT | CASRVTTNTEAFF
TRBJ1-6 | TRBV3-1/TRBV3-2 | TRBD1 | NA | TGTGCCAGCAGAGACAGGGTCCATATCTCCTATAATTCACCCCTCCACTTT | CASRDRVHISYNSPLHF
TRBJ1-2 | TRBV10-2 | TRBD1 | few | TGCGCCAGCAGGAACGGCAGGGGGATAGACACCTTC | CASRNGRGIDTF
TRBJ2-7 | TRBV27 | TRBD2 | NA | TGTGCCAGCAGACTTAAGACCGGGACTAGCGGGAGCCCCATGTACGAGCAGTACTTC | CASRLKTGTSGSPMYEQYF
TRBJ1-1 | TRBV25-1 | TRBD1 | NA | TGTGCCAGCGCTGGGGACAGGGGGCCCTGGGGTGAAGCTTTCTTT | CASAGDRGPWGEAFF
TRBJ2-5 | TRBV9 | NA | NA | TGTGCCAGCAGCGTAGCTGGGACTCGGGGAGAGACCCAGTACTTC | CASSVAGTRGETQYF
TRBJ2-7 | TRBV29-1 | NA | few | TGCAGCGTGCTACGGTTCGGGGAGCAGTACTTC | CSVLRFGEQYF
TRBJ2-7 | TRBV7-9 | NA | NA | TGTGCCAGCAGCTTACCCCTGGTACTCTCCTACGAGCAGTACTTC | CASSLPLVLSYEQYF
TRBJ2-7 | TRBV7-9 | TRBD1 | once | TGTGCCAGCAGCTTAGCGGCAGGGGGCCTCTACGAGCAGTACTTC | CASSLAAGGLYEQYF
TRBJ1-2 | TRBV6-5 | TRBD1 | NA | TGTGCCAGCGGGACAGCTTATGGCTACACCTTC | CASGTAYGYTF
TRBJ1-6 | TRBV11-1 | NA | NA | TGTGCCAGCAGCTTAGCAGGGAGCTCCTATAATTCACCCCTCCACTTT | CASSLAGSSYNSPLHF
TRBJ1-2 | TRBV5-6 | NA | NA | TGTGCCAGCAGCTTGGAACTGAGTCTGGGGGCTAGGGGCTATGGCTACACCTTC | CASSLELSLGARGYGYTF
TRBJ1-2 | TRBV20-1 | TRBD1 | NA | TGCAGTGCTAGTAGGGGGCTGGGCTACACCTTC | CSASRGLGYTF
TRBJ2-5 | TRBV5-1 | NA | NA | TGCGCCCGCCACCCAGGATTCGTGGCAGGGTCGGTAGAGACCCAGTACTTC | CARHPGFVAGSVETQYF
TRBJ1-2 | TRBV6-5 | TRBD1 | NA | TGTGCCAGCAGTAGGCAGGGGGTAGGAGGCGGCTACACCTTC | CASSRQGVGGGYTF
TRBJ2-1 | TRBV14 | NA | NA | TGTGCCAGCAGCCTACTCCGGGGTCCTTACAATGAGCAGTTCTTC | CASSLLRGPYNEQFF
TRBJ2-1 | TRBV7-9 | TRBD1 | NA | TGTGCCAGCAGCTTGTTACAGGGGGCCTATGAGCAGTTCTTC | CASSLLQGAYEQFF
TRBJ1-6 | TRBV7-9 | TRBD1 | few | TGTGCCAGCAGCTTAGCACAGGGGGCGAGCTATAATTCACCCCTCCACTTT | CASSLAQGASYNSPLHF
TRBJ2-7 | TRBV3-1/TRBV3-2 | TRBD2 | NA | TGTGCCAGCAGCCCTACACTCGGGCTAGCGGGAGGGCCACATTACTACGAGCAGTACTTC | CASSPTLGLAGGPHYYEQYF
TRBJ1-1 | TRBV5-4 | NA | NA | TGTGCCAGCAGCCCTAATACTGGACTTAGGAACACTGAAGCTTTCTTT | CASSPNTGLRNTEAFF
TRBJ2-5 | TRBV27 | TRBD2 | NA | TGTGCCAGCGGGATCACCCCGGGGGGAGAGACCCAGTACTTC | CASGITPGGETQYF
TRBJ2-3 | TRBV7-2 | TRBD2 | NA | TGTGCCAGCAGAGAACTAGCGGGGCCTCGAGCTAGCACAGATACGCAGTATTTT | CASRELAGPRASTDTQYF
TRBJ2-3 | TRBV5-4 | TRBD2 | NA | TGTGCCAGCACCAAAAACGGGGGGTACACAGATACGCAGTATTTT | CASTKNGGYTDTQYF